Following are 5 T cell receptor beta chains from one sample sequenced in a study of T cells in Graves' hyperthyroidism and ophthalmopathy. Amplification of TCR beta CDR3 regions used RNA as the template. First-round RT-PCR of the TCR CDR3 relied on the HTBI primer set. TCRdb re-derived calls from the multiplex PCR reads in MiXCR, one entry per CDR3 protein. The table includes 350,000 to 450,000 distinct CDR3 sequences, about 17% detected once. Sequencing used blood. The receptor set was obtained from a woman aged 25 to 39 with Graves' hyperthyroidism that later progressed to Graves' ophthalmopathy.

This clonotype has at least ten counts. The chain has TRBV20-1 and TRBJ2-1; D call uncertain. This CDR3 comprises 13 residues. Germline CDR1 reads DFQATT; CDR2 reads SNEGSKA (reference sequence). The germline V and J ends were trimmed by 0 bases and 8 bases, with 11 bases remaining between them. The CDR3 DNA sequence: TGCAGTGCTAGAGATTTCCGTGTTGATGAGCAGTTCTTC. The encoded protein is CSARDFRVDEQFF.

This clonotype appeared a single time. A read error is possible here, since a much larger clone lies one base away. The CDR3 loop reads CASNQGLTEAFF. CDR3 in DNA: TGTGCCAGTAATCAGGGGTTGACTGAAGCTTTCTTT. The chain employs TRBV19 and TRBJ1-1, with D perhaps TRBD1 (6 bases). Trimming took 7 bases from V and 5 from J, leaving 11 bases between them. Germline V gene lookup returns CDR1 LNHDA and CDR2 SQIVND (reference sequence). The CDR3 spans 12 residues. The entire variable domain, with the rest obtained from reference TRBV19 and TRBJ1-1, is as follows: DGGITQSPKYLFRKEGQNVTLSCEQNLNHDAMYWYRQDPGQGLRLIYYSQIVNDFQKGDIAEGYSVSREKKESFPLTVTSAQKNPTAFYLCASNQGLTEAFFGQGTRLTVV.

This clonotype showed up just a few times. V is TRBV14 and J is TRBJ2-7, with D perhaps TRBD2 (5 bases). V was pared by 4 bases and J by 0 bases, with 7 bases between. Germline CDR1 is SGHDN and CDR2 is FVKESK. The length of the CDR3 is 13 residues. CDR3 DNA: TGTGCCAGCAGCCCCGACTACTCCTACGAGCAGTACTTC. Its protein product is CASSPDYSYEQYF.

The chain is built from TRBV19 and TRBJ1-1, with a tentative D call TRBD1 (6 bases). Between the trimmed V and J ends, which lost 1 base and 1 base, there was a span of 10 bases. The CDR3 loop spans 15 amino acids. Germline loops: CDR1 LNHDA, CDR2 SQIVND (reference sequence). The DNA for the CDR3 is TGTGCCAGTAGTATAGTCGGACAGACGAACACTGAAGCTTTCTTT. This sequence encodes CASSIVGQTNTEAFF.

This clonotype was detected ten times or more. The chain recombines TRBV6-1 with TRBJ2-1; 8 nucleotides agree with TRBD1. The junction had 8 bases not matched to a gene; V was cut back by 10 bases and J by 3 bases. The germline gives CDR1 MNHNS, CDR2 SASEGT. The CDR3 has 14 residues. The CDR3 region is CATTGGTGYNEQFF. As DNA, the CDR3 is TGTGCCACCACTGGGGGGACAGGCTACAATGAGCAGTTCTTC.